This T cell receptor (beta chain) was sequenced for a study of cytomegalovirus exposure and HLA in healthy donors. Study-level information: Approximately 81% of 350 to 400 genotyped donors fell in the Caucasian-associated ancestry cluster. Study results and caveats: DRB1 had the most TCR associations and HLA-C the fewest, a later analysis found, with rates varying by HLA locus.

Trimming took 8 bases from V and 2 from J; bases not matched to a gene: 7. CDR3 length: 14 amino acids. Germline loops: CDR1 MDHEN, CDR2 SYDVKM. PCR primers comprised 60 Vbeta and 13 Jbeta primers. Sequencing used immunoSEQ multiplex PCR; TCRdb keeps in-frame clones, though not all of them. The sample has approximately 84,000 clones; around 78% are singletons. Notes on this clone: The target antigen is unknown.

Specimen: PBMCs. The source of this sequence is a male donor in good health and CMV-seropositive. The gene calls are TRBV28 and TRBJ1-1; 8 bases align to TRBD1. The DNA of the CDR3 is TGTGCCAGCCGCGGGGACAGGAGTAACACTGAAGCTTTCTTT. This codes for CASRGDRSNTEAFF.